This T cell receptor (beta chain) emerged from a study of blood T cells in healthy people across ages. The CDR3 covers 12 residues. The germline gives CDR1 SQVTM, CDR2 ANQGSEA. Regarding this clonotype: Germline and junction disagree at one end, which may indicate a read error.

Ranging in age from roughly 6 to 90, the donors were healthy Caucasian individuals from Russia. A sample-barcoded 5' primer and a J-beta primer mix were used in a second PCR of roughly 7 to 12 cycles. Each of the samples gave a minimum of 3 million paired-end reads that contained CDR3. TCRdb passed the 5' RACE reads through MiXCR, listing each CDR3 protein once. The sample records some 1.5 million distinct CDR3 sequences, 35% to 45% being singletons. The material sequenced was blood. The sequence was obtained from a woman aged 18 to 35 in good health. The chain uses TRBV29-1 and TRBJ2-7; D might be TRBD1 (5 bases). The CDR3 DNA reads TGCAGCGTGGAAGGGGATCCCTACGAGCAGTACTTC. Amino acids: CSVEGDPYEQYF.